What follows are 19 T cell receptor beta chains derived from one specimen sequenced in a study of response to subunit inactivated influenza vaccine. TCRdb reanalysed the RT-PCR reads using MiXCR and keeps one entry per CDR3 protein. The sample shows about 500,000 distinct CDR3 sequences, 16% of them seen only once. Sequenced here: CD4+ T cells sorted from PBMCs, sampled around 25 months after vaccination. The receptors derive from a man aged 50 to 69 who received an inactivated influenza vaccine.

The V and J genes are TRBV5-5 and TRBJ1-1; D possibly corresponds to TRBD1 (6 bases). The germline V gene encodes CDR1 SGHKS and CDR2 YYEKEE (reference sequence). The V end lost 0 bases, the J end lost 13 bases, and 16 bases lay between the germline ends. This CDR3 has 13 residues. The CDR3 region is CASSLARTAKGFF. In DNA, the CDR3 is TGTGCCAGCAGCTTGGCCCGGACAGCCAAAGGTTTCTTT.

The J gene is TRBJ1-3, the V gene TRBV5-1; D unclear. The CDR3 has 12 amino acids. V gave up 5 bases and J gave up 2 bases, with 5 bases separating them. Germline V lookup: CDR1 SGHRS, CDR2 YFSETQ. Here the CDR3 reads CASRKTGNTIYF. The CDR3 coding sequence is TGCGCCAGCAGGAAAACTGGAAACACCATATATTTT.

This clonotype has a handful of counts. The chain couples TRBV7-9 to TRBJ1-1; weak D call: TRBD1 (5 bases). Germline V lookup: CDR1 SEHNR, CDR2 FQNEAQ (reference sequence). The V gene lost 7 bases and the J gene lost 1 base, with 16 bases spanning the gap. The CDR3 contains 15 residues. The CDR3 loop is CASNPGGVANTEAFF. The CDR3 bases are TGTGCCAGCAACCCCGGGGGGGTGGCGAACACTGAAGCTTTCTTT. Using reference TRBV7-9 and TRBJ1-1 for the parts outside the CDR3, the full variable domain is DTGVSQNPRHKITKRGQNVTFRCDPISEHNRLYWYRQTLGQGPEFLTYFQNEAQLEKSRLLSDRFSAERPKGSFSTLEIQRTEQGDSAMYLCASNPGGVANTEAFFGQGTRLTVV.

This sequence joins TRBV21-1 and TRBJ1-2. TRBV21-1 is described as a pseudogene. The CDR3 covers 15 residues. The CDR3 DNA reads as TGTGCCAGCAGCAAAGCTAGGACGGCTAACTATGGCTACACCTTC. Protein: CASSKARTANYGYTF.

This clonotype was counted only a few times. CDR3 in DNA: TGCAGTGCTAGAGAGGGTGCAACTAATGAAAAACTGTTTTTT. Its protein product is CSAREGATNEKLFF. This chain connects TRBV20-1 to TRBJ1-4; D is ambiguous. The germline V gene has CDR1 DFQATT and CDR2 SNEGSKA (reference sequence). This CDR3 is 14 amino acids long. With 0 bases removed from V and 0 bases from J, the gap between germline ends came to 5 bases.

The chain joins TRBV7-2 to TRBJ1-1; D is perhaps TRBD1 (5 bases). Germline CDR1 reads SGHTA; CDR2 reads FQGNSA. V was clipped by 4 bases and J by 2 bases, with 11 bases between them. The CDR3 has 14 residues. The CDR3, as DNA: TGTGCCAGCAGCTACCGGGGCTTAAACACTGAAGCTTTCTTT. Residues: CASSYRGLNTEAFF.

This clonotype was seen more than once but under ten times. The genes are TRBV29-1 and TRBJ2-1; D gene uncertain. In germline, CDR1 is SQVTM, CDR2 ANQGSEA. This CDR3 spans 10 amino acids. Trimming left V 4 bases short and J 7 bases short, with 5 bases between. CDR3 in DNA: TGCAGCGTTGGAGTAAATGAGCAGTTCTTC. Translating it yields CSVGVNEQFF.

The chain couples TRBV14 to TRBJ2-3; D may be TRBD2 (5 bases). V was trimmed by 1 base and J by 3 bases, leaving 11 bases between them. This CDR3 contains 15 residues. Germline-derived CDR1 and CDR2 are SGHDN and FVKESK. The CDR3, as DNA: TGTGCCAGCAGCCAAGCGCTGAGAGGGACAGATACGCAGTATTTT. This gives the protein CASSQALRGTDTQYF.

This rearrangement joins TRBV3-1 to TRBJ2-7; 8 bases are a match to TRBD1. V was clipped by 5 bases and J by 5 bases; unmatched bases: 11. The CDR3 sequence is 15 residues long. Germline CDR1 LGHDT, CDR2 YNNKEL (reference sequence). The CDR3, as DNA: TGTGCCAGCAGCTATGGACAGGGAGTGGTAAACGAGCAGTACTTC. Residues: CASSYGQGVVNEQYF.

The chain links TRBV6-2 or TRBV6-3 to TRBJ1-2; TRBD1 is a possible D gene (6 bases). The CDR3 is 18 residues long. V gave up 6 bases and J gave up 5 bases, with 28 bases separating them. Germline CDR1 MNHEY, CDR2 SVGEGT. DNA for the CDR3: TGTGCCAGCAGCTCACCGTCCTCCACCTCCGGGACACCTTATGGCTACACCTTC. It encodes CASSSPSSTSGTPYGYTF.

The CDR3 reads CSARVPVGQGPGGEKLFF. The CDR3 DNA follows: TGCAGTGCTAGAGTTCCGGTGGGACAGGGCCCTGGTGGTGAAAAACTGTTTTTT. The rearrangement uses TRBV20-1 and TRBJ1-4; 9 nucleotides line up with TRBD1. CDR1 and CDR2 from the germline V gene are DFQATT and SNEGSKA (reference sequence). J was trimmed by 7 bases and V by 1 base; bases with no gene match: 16. The CDR3 length is 18 residues.

The rearrangement links TRBV3-1 to TRBJ1-1, with D hard to call. The CDR3 consists of 13 residues. The germline V and J ends were trimmed by 1 base and 6 bases, with 9 bases remaining between them. Germline V gene sequence: CDR1 LGHDT, CDR2 YNNKEL (reference sequence). The CDR3 spells CASSQVGRAEAFF. The CDR3 nucleotides read TGTGCCAGCAGCCAAGTCGGCCGGGCTGAAGCTTTCTTT.

This clonotype was detected a few times. The CDR3 nucleotides read TGTGCCAGCAGCCTCGAAATAGTCTATGAGCAGTTCTTC. Translated, it gives CASSLEIVYEQFF. The rearrangement links TRBV7-2 to TRBJ2-1; D call uncertain. CDR1 and CDR2 (germline): SGHTA, FQGNSA. V was clipped by 5 bases and J by 8 bases, with 13 bases between them. CDR3 length: 13 residues.

The rearrangement uses TRBV3-1 and TRBJ2-5, with TRBD1 matching 7 bases. The CDR3 is 15 residues long. V trimming: 2 bases; J trimming: 2 bases; junction bases outside the gene matches: 5. Germline CDR1 is LGHDT and CDR2 is YNNKEL (reference sequence). The CDR3 coding sequence is TGTGCCAGCAGCCAAAATTCGGGACAGCAAGAGACCCAGTACTTC. Its protein product is CASSQNSGQQETQYF.

This clonotype has a count of ten or more. The chain has TRBV4-2 and TRBJ2-3; no clear D gene. Germline CDR1 LGHNA, CDR2 YNFKEQ. V was clipped by 1 base and J by 5 bases, with 13 bases between them. The CDR3 has 15 residues. CDR3 sequence reads: CASSQGVDSLDTQYF. CDR3 coding DNA: TGTGCCAGCAGCCAAGGCGTGGATAGCTTAGATACGCAGTATTTT.

This clonotype appeared many times. The rearrangement links TRBV12-3 or TRBV12-4 to TRBJ2-1; D assignment may be TRBD1 or TRBD2 (6 bases each). This CDR3 contains 15 residues. The V and J ends lost 3 bases and 4 bases respectively, with 13 bases between them. The CDR3 region has the DNA TGTGCCAGCAGTTTTTTGGGGGGCCTATACAATGAGCAGTTCTTC. It codes for CASSFLGGLYNEQFF.

This clonotype was observed a few times. The rearrangement links TRBV18 to TRBJ2-1; D is uncertain. The CDR3 totals 13 residues. The V end lost 3 bases, the J end lost 13 bases, and 16 bases lay between the germline ends. The V gene's germline CDR1 is KGHSH and CDR2 LQKENI. The CDR3 loop is CASSPSPGRQQFF. The CDR3 nucleotides are TGTGCCAGCTCACCTTCACCCGGCCGGCAACAGTTCTTC.

There are many counts of this clonotype. V is TRBV12-3 or TRBV12-4 and J is TRBJ2-7; D perhaps matches TRBD2 (6 bases). V was cut by 2 bases and J by 4 bases, with 24 bases left in between. The CDR3 contains 18 residues. The CDR3 nucleotides read TGTGCCAGCAGTTTACGCGCCCTTATGGATCGAGGGACTTACGAGCAGTACTTC. It is translated as CASSLRALMDRGTYEQYF.

The chain combines TRBV4-3 with TRBJ1-6; D possibly corresponds to TRBD1 (5 bases). Per the germline V gene, CDR1 is LGHNA and CDR2 is YSLEER. The CDR3 extends over 15 amino acids. The V end was cut by 3 bases, the J end by 2 bases, with 8 bases between. The CDR3 is CASSQRGTYNSPLHF. In DNA form, the CDR3 reads TGCGCCAGCAGCCAGAGGGGTACCTATAATTCACCCCTCCACTTT.